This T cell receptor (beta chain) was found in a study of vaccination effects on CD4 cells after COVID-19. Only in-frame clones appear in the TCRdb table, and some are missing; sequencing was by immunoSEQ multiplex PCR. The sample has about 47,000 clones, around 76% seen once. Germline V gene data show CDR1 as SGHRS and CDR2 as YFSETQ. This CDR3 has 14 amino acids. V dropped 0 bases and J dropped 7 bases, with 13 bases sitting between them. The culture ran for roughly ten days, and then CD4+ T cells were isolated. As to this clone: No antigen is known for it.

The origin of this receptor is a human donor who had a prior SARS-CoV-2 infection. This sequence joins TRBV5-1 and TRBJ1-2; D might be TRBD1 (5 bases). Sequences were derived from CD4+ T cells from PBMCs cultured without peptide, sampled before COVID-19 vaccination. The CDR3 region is CASSLAVRDPGYTF. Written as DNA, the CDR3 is TGCGCCAGCAGCTTGGCCGTCAGGGATCCTGGCTACACCTTC.